Below, 26 T cell receptor beta chains from the same sample are listed, as sequenced in a study of tumor and adjacent non-tumor tissue in lung cancer. Three rounds of nested PCR, following a modified ARM-PCR protocol, produced the TCRbeta library. TCRdb re-derived calls from the multiplex PCR reads in MiXCR, one entry per CDR3 protein. The sample records under 150,000 distinct CDR3 sequences, around 60% being singletons. RNA was extracted from bulk tissue without any cell sorting. The sample was lung tumor tissue. Receptors originate from a man between 60 and 70 years old with small cell lung cancer.

The rearrangement links TRBV20-1 to TRBJ2-7, with 10 nucleotides matching TRBD2. The CDR3 totals 14 residues. Germline CDR1 is DFQATT and CDR2 is SNEGSKA (reference sequence). CDR3 sequence: CRAPLAGRPSEQYF. The CDR3 nucleotides are TGCAGAGCCCCACTAGCGGGAAGGCCGAGTGAGCAGTACTTC.

The chain carries TRBV28 and TRBJ2-2; 11 positions match TRBD2. CDR3 length equals 19 residues. Germline CDR1 reads MDHEN; CDR2 reads SYDVKM. The J segment lost 5 bases and the V segment lost 5 bases, leaving 16 bases of the junction unmatched. CDR3 in DNA: TGTGCCAGCAGTCCTTTAGGAAGACTAGCGGGAACTCGAACCGGGGAGCTGTTTTTT. It translates to CASSPLGRLAGTRTGELFF. Full variable domain (missing parts from reference TRBV28 and TRBJ2-2): DVKVTQSSRYLVKRTGEKVFLECVQDMDHENMFWYRQDPGLGLRLIYFSYDVKMKEKGDIPEGYSVSREKKERFSLILESASTNQTSMYLCASSPLGRLAGTRTGELFFGEGSRLTVL.

This clonotype was counted a few times. This chain joins TRBV6-1 and TRBJ1-6; D is perhaps TRBD1 (6 bases). Germline loops: CDR1 MNHNS, CDR2 SASEGT. The CDR3 contains 19 residues. Trimming shortened V by 6 bases and J by 4 bases, and 25 bases separated the two germline ends. CDR3: CASSFPQGGFHGYNSPLHF. CDR3 bases: TGTGCCAGCAGCTTCCCACAGGGAGGGTTCCACGGGTATAATTCACCCCTCCACTTT.

In the case of this clonotype: Just one base apart from a much larger clone, this may be a read error. V and J are TRBV6-5 and TRBJ2-5, with TRBD1 matching over 10 bases. CDR1 is MNHEY and CDR2 is SVGAGI in the germline V gene. This CDR3 spans 15 amino acids. CDR3 sequence reads: CARSYTTGGRETQYF. DNA for the CDR3: TGTGCCAGAAGTTACACGACAGGGGGCCGGGAGACCCAGTACTTC.

The rearrangement uses TRBV4-1 and TRBJ2-7; TRBD1 is a possible D gene (6 bases). The CDR3 length is 14 residues. Germline assignment: CDR1 MGHRA and CDR2 YSYEKL. Written as DNA, the CDR3 is TGCGCCGGCAGCCCAGTTGGGGGCGACTACGAGCAGTACGTC. It encodes CAGSPVGGDYEQYV.

The chain employs TRBV6-1 and TRBJ2-2; D not resolved. Germline values: CDR1 MNHNS, CDR2 SASEGT. The CDR3 loop spans 16 amino acids. V lost 1 base, J lost 6 bases, and 15 bases lay in between. For the CDR3, the DNA is TGTGCCAGCAGTGAAGACCATAGCATGCTGGCCGGGGAGCTGTTTTTT. Encoded protein: CASSEDHSMLAGELFF.

In this sample, this clonotype turned up once. With a much larger clone just one base away, this may be a read error. The chain has TRBV6-5 and TRBJ1-1; a weak D match, TRBD1 (5 bases). The CDR3 is 13 amino acids. V lost 2 bases and J 3 bases, leaving 7 bases between the germline ends. Germline V gene data show CDR1 as MNHEY and CDR2 as SVGAGI. The CDR3 loop reads CASSYPRDTEAFF. CDR3 sequence (DNA): TGTGCCAGCAGTTACCCCAGGGACACTGAAGCTTTCTTT.

Of note for this clonotype: The junction departs from germline at one end; a sequencing error may be responsible. The chain carries TRBV11-2 and TRBJ2-5; a possible D gene is TRBD1 (6 bases). This CDR3 is 13 amino acids long. Germline CDR1 and CDR2: SGHAT and FQNNGV. The CDR3 protein is CASNLVGAEIQYF. DNA of the CDR3: TGTGCCAGCAACTTGGTGGGGGCAGAGATCCAGTACTTC.

This clonotype has only one observation. This may come from a read error, since a much larger clone is one base off. The V call is TRBV20-1, the J call TRBJ2-7, with unresolved D. The ends were cut back, 3 bases at V and 9 bases at J, with 15 bases in the middle. From germline, CDR1 is DFQATT and CDR2 SNEGSKA (reference sequence). The CDR3 runs to 12 residues. For the CDR3, the DNA is TGCAGTGCTAGTATGGCATCCCCCGGGCAGTACTTC. Translating gives CSASMASPGQYF.

This clonotype was observed a single time. This chain links TRBV30 with TRBJ2-7; D remains unclear. Trimming removed 0 bases at V and 7 bases at J, with 13 bases between. Germline V gene data show CDR1 as GTSNPN and CDR2 as SVGIG (reference sequence). CDR3 length equals 13 residues. The CDR3 DNA sequence: TGTGCCTGGAGTGTACGGGCCTCGGGTGAGCAGTACTTC. Protein: CAWSVRASGEQYF.

The chain recombines TRBV13 with TRBJ2-5; D might be TRBD2 (6 bases). Trimming pared 3 bases from V and 5 bases from J, leaving 10 bases between. This CDR3 comprises 13 residues. CDR1 is PRHDT, CDR2 FYEKMQ, per germline (reference sequence). In DNA, the CDR3 is TGTGCCAGCAGCTTGCGGAGGGCGGAGACCCAGTACTTC. As protein: CASSLRRAETQYF.

This clonotype showed up many times. This chain uses TRBV29-1 with TRBJ2-3, with D perhaps TRBD1 (6 bases). The CDR3 runs to 13 residues. Per the germline V gene, CDR1 is SQVTM and CDR2 is ANQGSEA. With 1 base removed from V and 4 bases from J, the gap between germline ends came to 9 bases. CDR3 residues: CSVEAWTADTQYF. The CDR3 region has the DNA TGCAGCGTTGAAGCCTGGACAGCAGATACGCAGTATTTT.

A remark on this clonotype: At one end, the junction sequence differs from germline, possibly due to a read error. The chain combines TRBV12-3 or TRBV12-4 with TRBJ2-7; D unresolved. This CDR3 has 16 residues. Here the CDR3 DNA reads TGTGCCAGGACCCTCGCGAGTGCAGGAAGCTCCTACGAGCAATACTTC. Encoded protein: CARTLASAGSSYEQYF.

This clonotype was seen repeatedly, ten times or more. This sequence joins TRBV11-2 and TRBJ1-1, with TRBD1 as a possible D gene (6 bases). The germline gives CDR1 SGHAT, CDR2 FQNNGV. The CDR3 contains 12 residues. The V end lost 5 bases, the J end lost 7 bases, and 11 bases lay between the germline ends. The CDR3 here is CASSAGALEAFF. CDR3 bases: TGTGCCAGCAGCGCAGGGGCGCTTGAAGCTTTCTTT.

Points on this clonotype: One end of the junction fails to match germline, which may point to a read error. V gene TRBV7-9 combines with J gene TRBJ2-5; no clear D gene. In germline, CDR1 is SEHNR, CDR2 FQNEAQ (reference sequence). The CDR3 covers 12 residues. The CDR3 reads CASSLAEETHYF. Written as DNA, the CDR3 is TGTGCCAGCAGCTTAGCGGAAGAGACCCACTATTTC.

On this clonotype: Its ends do not fully match the called genes, so a read error is possible. The V gene is TRBV11-2, the J gene TRBJ2-3; 7 nucleotides agree with TRBD2. This CDR3 has 16 residues. From germline, CDR1 is SGHAT and CDR2 FQNNGV. This CDR3 reads CASSLDGGGGADMQDF. The CDR3 nucleotides are TGTGCCAGCAGCTTAGATGGCGGGGGAGGCGCAGATATGCAGGATTTT.

To note about this clonotype: A much larger clone differs by one base, so this may be a read error. The chain recombines TRBV12-3 or TRBV12-4 with TRBJ2-5, with D uncertain. The length of the CDR3 is 13 residues. V lost 6 bases and J 3 bases, leaving 11 bases between the germline ends. CDR3 nucleotide sequence: TGTGCCAGCAGGCTCTTATTGGAAGAGACCCAGTACTTC. Translating gives CASRLLLEETQYF.

Points on this clonotype: The junction departs from the called germline gene at one end, perhaps through a read error. The genes are TRBV12-3 or TRBV12-4 and TRBJ2-1; D might be TRBD1 (5 bases). CDR3 length equals 14 residues. CDR3 nucleotides: TGTGTCAGCAGTTTACCAGGAGTAGCAGGGGAGCAGTTCTTC. Translated: CVSSLPGVAGEQFF.

This rearrangement joins TRBV20-1 to TRBJ2-1, with D perhaps TRBD1 (6 bases). Trimming shortened V by 6 bases and J by 8 bases, and 20 bases separated the two germline ends. This CDR3 has 14 amino acids. The germline gives CDR1 DFQATT, CDR2 SNEGSKA (reference sequence). The CDR3 DNA is TGCAGTGCCTCAGGGGCTAGTGGGAGATATGAGCAGTTCTTC. Its translation: CSASGASGRYEQFF.

Comment on this clonotype: A much larger clone is a single base away; this may be a read error. The chain couples TRBV5-1 to TRBJ2-7, with D perhaps matching TRBD1 (5 bases). Germline V CDR1 and CDR2: SGHRS, YFSETQ. This CDR3 has 13 amino acids. The CDR3 DNA is TGCGCCGGCAGCCTGGATAGGGGCGTCGAGCAGTACTTC. Its protein product is CAGSLDRGVEQYF.

Worth noting for this clonotype: A much larger clone lies a single base off, so this may be a read error. This rearrangement joins TRBV6-2 or TRBV6-3 to TRBJ2-1, with TRBD2 identical over 8 bases. Germline lookup yields CDR1 MNHEY and CDR2 SVGEGT. The CDR3 is 15 amino acids. The CDR3 bases are TGTGCCAGCACTTACTCGGGACGGGAGGGCAATGAGCAGTTCTTC. Residues: CASTYSGREGNEQFF.

About this clonotype: A read error may explain this, as a much larger clone is one base away. The chain carries TRBV5-6 and TRBJ1-2, with TRBD1 matching 9 bases. There are 16 residues in the CDR3. Germline V gene lookup returns CDR1 SGHDT and CDR2 YYEEEE. The CDR3 loop is CASSYRGTGINCGYTF. The DNA of the CDR3 is TGTGCCAGCAGCTACCGGGGGACAGGGATTAACTGTGGCTACACCTTC. The full variable domain, its missing parts supplied by reference TRBV5-6 and TRBJ1-2, is DAGVTQSPTHLIKTRGQQVTLRCSPKSGHDTVSWYQQALGQGPQFIFQYYEEEERQRGNFPDRFSGHQFPNYSSELNVNALLLGDSALYLCASSYRGTGINCGYTFGSGTRLTVV.

In the case of this clonotype: A much more abundant neighbour one base away suggests this may be a read error. This chain links TRBV6-1 with TRBJ1-5, with D perhaps matching TRBD1 (6 bases). CDR3 length equals 14 residues. The V gene's germline CDR1 is MNHNS and CDR2 SASEGT. CDR3 in amino acids: CASAGAYTNQPQRF. CDR3 coding DNA: TGTGCCAGCGCAGGGGCTTATACCAATCAGCCCCAGCGTTTT.

As to this clonotype: At one end the junction does not follow the germline gene, possibly because of a read error. V usage is TRBV11-1 and J usage is TRBJ2-7; 9 nucleotides agree with TRBD1. The CDR3 loop spans 12 amino acids. The germline CDR1 and CDR2 sequences are SGHAT and FQDESV (reference sequence). The CDR3 nucleotides are TGTGTCAGCAGCGGACAGGGGCGTGAGCAGCACTTC. This translates into CVSSGQGREQHF. The whole variable domain, remainder taken from reference TRBV11-1 and TRBJ2-7, is EAEVAQSPRYKITEKSQAVAFWCDPISGHATLYWYRQILGQGPELLVQFQDESVVDDSQLPKDRFSAERLKGVDSTLKIQPAELGDSAMYLCVSSGQGREQHFGPGTRLTVT.

V and J are TRBV6-1 and TRBJ2-6, with a tentative D call TRBD2 (5 bases). Germline V gene data show CDR1 as MNHNS and CDR2 as SASEGT. V was shortened by 5 bases and J by 1 base, with 15 bases between the two germline ends. The CDR3 is 17 residues long. The CDR3 spells CASSKRTGRSGANVLTF. The CDR3 nucleotides read TGTGCCAGCAGTAAAAGGACGGGAAGATCTGGGGCCAACGTCCTGACTTTC.

This clonotype has a count of ten or more. This sequence joins TRBV5-5 and TRBJ2-5; D may correspond to TRBD1 or TRBD2 (5 bases each). This CDR3 has 15 amino acids. Germline values: CDR1 SGHKS, CDR2 YYEKEE (reference sequence). V was trimmed by 2 bases and J by 5 bases, leaving 16 bases between them. CDR3 sequence: CASSLTTGAWETQYF. CDR3 sequence (DNA): TGTGCCAGCAGCTTAACAACCGGGGCATGGGAGACCCAGTACTTC.